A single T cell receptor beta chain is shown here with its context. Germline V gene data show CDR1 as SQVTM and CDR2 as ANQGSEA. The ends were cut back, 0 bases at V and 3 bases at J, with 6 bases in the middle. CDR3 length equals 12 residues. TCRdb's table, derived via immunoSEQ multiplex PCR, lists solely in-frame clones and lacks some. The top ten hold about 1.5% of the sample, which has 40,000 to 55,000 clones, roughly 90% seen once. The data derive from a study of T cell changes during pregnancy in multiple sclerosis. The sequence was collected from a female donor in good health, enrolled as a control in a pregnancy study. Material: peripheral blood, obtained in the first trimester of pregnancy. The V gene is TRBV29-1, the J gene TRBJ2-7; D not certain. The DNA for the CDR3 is TGCAGCGTTGAAGAAAACAGCTACGAGCAGTACTTC. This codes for CSVEENSYEQYF.